The sequence of this T cell receptor beta chain was determined in a study of T cells in narcolepsy. The CDR3 is made up of 11 amino acids. Germline CDR1 is MNHEY and CDR2 is SMNVEV (reference sequence). The V gene lost 11 bases and the J gene lost 5 bases, with 10 bases spanning the gap. Turning to this clone: The antigen is not known.

Here immunoSEQ multiplex PCR was the method, and the copy in TCRdb shows in-frame clones only, minus some. The data show tens of thousands of clones, roughly 80% seen once. Notes on the study in general: Autoreactive clone sequences were missing from some blood memory CD4+ repertoires.

The material sequenced was memory (CD45RA-) CD4+ T cells from blood. This TCR derives from a human donor in good health. The gene calls are TRBV27 and TRBJ2-1; D call uncertain. CDR3 sequence: CAVGWDNEQFF. As DNA, the CDR3 is TGTGCCGTCGGGTGGGACAATGAGCAGTTCTTC.